This T cell receptor (beta chain) was profiled in a study of T cell repertoires in cytomegalovirus infection. Study summary: In the study, CMV epitopes included recently identified HLA-C-restricted and well-studied HLA-B-restricted ones. Public TCR beta signature analysis indicated the presence of both CMV infection and matching HLA type. Whole-study results and caveats: Identification of carriers of CMV plus the relevant HLA was performed using cumulative public TCR beta family frequency.

In this sample, this clonotype turned up many times. Its antigen is undetermined. TCRdb re-derived calls from the reads in MiXCR, one entry per CDR3 protein. Among around 58,000 distinct CDR3 sequences listed, about 19% were seen once. This CDR3 region has 12 residues. With 6 bases clipped from V and 7 bases from J, the junction kept 6 bases outside the gene matches. The germline gives CDR1 SGHTA, CDR2 FQGNSA. Sequenced material: CD8+ T cells from cultured PBMCs, taken from culture after CMV antigen stimulation. This chain connects TRBV7-2 to TRBJ2-7, with 7 bases identical to TRBD1. The source of this sequence is a human donor in good health (CMV status not recorded). Some clones in this sample may be carry-over from other donors' samples. The CDR3 DNA follows: TGTGCCAGCAGAGGACAGGCAGGAGAGCAGTACTTC. This sequence encodes CASRGQAGEQYF.